Presented here are 20 T cell receptor beta chains from one specimen sequenced in a study of OX40 agonist ivuxolimab in advanced cancers. Method: immunoSEQ multiplex PCR; TCRdb's copy keeps in-frame clones and lacks some. The repertoire holds roughly 68,000 clones, approximately 82% seen once, with roughly 1.6% in the top ten. Here the sequenced sample was CD4+ or CD8+ T cells sorted from blood, taken in a trial of the OX40 agonist ivuxolimab. The origin of the receptors is an adult with an advanced solid tumor such as melanoma, head and neck, liver or kidney cancer.

This clone has more than one count but fewer than ten. The chain uses TRBV6-6 and TRBJ1-5; weak D call: TRBD1 (6 bases). The V end was cut by 6 bases, the J end by 6 bases, with 15 bases between. There are 14 residues in the CDR3. From germline, CDR1 is MNHNY and CDR2 SVGAGI (reference sequence). CDR3 sequence (DNA): TGTGCCAGCAGGGGGGGAGGGGGAGTTCAGCCCCAGCATTTT. It specifies CASRGGGGVQPQHF.

In this sample, this clone turned up once. The J gene is TRBJ1-1, the V gene TRBV9; D may be TRBD1 (5 bases). This CDR3 has 16 amino acids. Germline V gene sequence: CDR1 SGDLS, CDR2 YYNGEE. V was cut by 0 bases and J by 0 bases, with 12 bases left in between. CDR3 region: CASSVGGTSLNTEAFF. The CDR3 coding sequence is TGTGCCAGCAGCGTAGGAGGGACGAGCTTGAACACTGAAGCTTTCTTT.

This chain joins TRBV25-1 and TRBJ1-1; 8 bases agree with TRBD1. CDR1 MGHDK and CDR2 SYGVNS come from the germline V gene. The CDR3 has 13 amino acids. J was trimmed by 1 base and V by 10 bases; bases with no gene match: 5. CDR3 bases: TGTGCCACCGGGGACAGGTGGAACACTGAAGCTTTCTTT. It yields the protein CATGDRWNTEAFF.

The chain recombines TRBV6-5 with TRBJ2-7; 12 nucleotides align to TRBD1. CDR1 is MNHEY and CDR2 is SVGAGI in the germline V gene. V was pared by 2 bases and J by 6 bases, with 8 bases of the junction left unmatched. The CDR3 loop spans 16 amino acids. The CDR3 sequence is CASSYQPGQGAVEQYF. The CDR3 nucleotides are TGTGCCAGCAGTTACCAACCGGGACAGGGGGCGGTCGAGCAGTACTTC.

The rearrangement links TRBV5-1 to TRBJ2-7; the match to TRBD1 covers 7 bases. The CDR3 covers 14 residues. The germline V gene has CDR1 SGHRS and CDR2 YFSETQ. The ends lost 4 bases at V and 5 bases at J; junction bases unmatched: 9. CDR3 nucleotides: TGCGCCAGCAGCCCCGATTCTACAGGGGACGAGCAGTACTTC. Translated, it gives CASSPDSTGDEQYF.

The J gene is TRBJ2-7, the V gene TRBV7-2; 10 positions agree with TRBD2. V lost 6 bases and J lost 4; bases outside the gene matches: 9. Per the germline V gene, CDR1 is SGHTA and CDR2 is FQGNSA. The CDR3 runs 15 residues. The CDR3 nucleotides read TGTGCCAGCAGGCCTTTAGCGGGAGGCTCTTACGAGCAGTACTTC. The encoded protein is CASRPLAGGSYEQYF.

CDR3 nucleotide sequence: TGTGCCTGGAGCTGGACAGTTAATGAAAAACTGTTTTTT. This encodes CAWSWTVNEKLFF. The J gene is TRBJ1-4, the V gene TRBV30; D might be TRBD1 (6 bases). The CDR3 has 13 residues. V was shortened by 3 bases and J by 4 bases, with 9 bases between the two germline ends. The germline V gene has CDR1 GTSNPN and CDR2 SVGIG (reference sequence).

This chain links TRBV5-1 with TRBJ2-3, with 7 bases fitting TRBD2. The ends lost 0 bases at V and 8 bases at J; junction bases unmatched: 6. CDR1 and CDR2 (germline): SGHRS, YFSETQ. The length of the CDR3 is 14 residues. CDR3 nucleotides: TGCGCCAGCAGCTTGGACTCCGGGGAGGGTACGCAGTATTTT. This translates into CASSLDSGEGTQYF.

This rearrangement joins TRBV30 to TRBJ1-6; D might be TRBD1 (5 bases). CDR1 and CDR2 (germline): GTSNPN, SVGIG (reference sequence). The CDR3 has 14 amino acids. V gave up 5 bases and J gave up 0 bases, with 8 bases separating them. The CDR3 reads CAWCQGSYNSPLHF. DNA for the CDR3: TGTGCCTGGTGTCAGGGCTCCTATAATTCACCCCTCCACTTT.

This clone was recorded only once. The rearrangement joins TRBV4-3 to TRBJ2-1; D is possibly TRBD1 or TRBD2 (5 bases each). CDR3 length: 15 amino acids. V was clipped by 4 bases and J by 3 bases, with 13 bases between them. The germline CDR1 and CDR2 sequences are LGHNA and YSLEER. The CDR3 sequence: CASSPQGRFYNEQFF. The CDR3 nucleotides read TGCGCCAGCAGCCCCCAGGGACGGTTCTACAATGAGCAGTTCTTC.

This chain connects TRBV5-1 to TRBJ1-2; possibly TRBD1 for D (5 bases). CDR1 is SGHRS and CDR2 is YFSETQ in the germline V gene. V was pared by 4 bases and J by 4 bases, with 20 bases between. CDR3 length equals 16 residues. CDR3 in DNA: TGCGCCAGCAGCCCCAATGGGGGAGGGCAGGGCTATGGCTACACCTTC. Translation: CASSPNGGGQGYGYTF.

This rearrangement joins TRBV6-5 to TRBJ1-5, with unresolved D. Germline assignment: CDR1 MNHEY and CDR2 SVGAGI. The germline V and J ends were trimmed by 6 bases and 5 bases, with 17 bases remaining between them. The CDR3 has 15 residues. Here the CDR3 DNA reads TGTGCCAGCAGCCTCGTTCGGGGAAGATATCAGCCCCAGCATTTT. Translation: CASSLVRGRYQPQHF.

The chain has TRBV7-2 and TRBJ1-5; 9 bases align to TRBD1. CDR1 is SGHTA, CDR2 FQGNSA, per germline. Trimming cost V 5 bases and J 1 base; bases outside gene matches: 6. The CDR3 consists of 16 residues. CDR3 DNA: TGTGCCAGCAGCCCCGGGACAGGGTGGAGCAATCAGCCCCAGCATTTT. The encoded protein is CASSPGTGWSNQPQHF.

The gene calls are TRBV4-3 and TRBJ2-1, with 11 nucleotides matching TRBD2. V lost 2 bases and J lost 4; bases outside the gene matches: 1. This CDR3 contains 15 residues. The V gene's germline CDR1 is LGHNA and CDR2 YSLEER. The CDR3 DNA reads as TGCGCCAGCAGCCAATCTAGCGGGAGGTACAATGAGCAGTTCTTC. It codes for CASSQSSGRYNEQFF.

V usage is TRBV28 and J usage is TRBJ1-5; unclear D gene. Germline V lookup: CDR1 MDHEN, CDR2 SYDVKM. This CDR3 region has 12 residues. The V and J ends lost 7 bases and 8 bases respectively, with 12 bases between them. The CDR3 DNA follows: TGTGCCAGCACTAACCGGCTGGAGCCCCAGCATTTT. Translation: CASTNRLEPQHF.

This sequence joins TRBV5-5 and TRBJ2-5, with a tentative D call TRBD2 (7 bases). The V end was cut by 0 bases, the J end by 4 bases, with 10 bases between. The CDR3 runs 14 residues. CDR1 SGHKS and CDR2 YYEKEE come from the germline V gene (reference sequence). The CDR3 region has the DNA TGTGCCAGCAGCTTGGAGGGGGGGCGAGAGACCCAGTACTTC. Protein sequence: CASSLEGGRETQYF.

CDR3: CASSYSRGRGMKQYF. For the CDR3, the DNA is TGTGCCAGCAGTTACTCACGAGGGAGGGGGATGAAGCAGTACTTC. The J gene is TRBJ2-7, the V gene TRBV6-5; TRBD2 is a possible D gene (7 bases). Germline V gene sequence: CDR1 MNHEY, CDR2 SVGAGI. The length of the CDR3 is 15 residues. V was clipped by 0 bases and J by 8 bases, with 17 bases between them.

Comment on this clone: The same CDR3 can be traced to other DNA sequences in this sample. The genes are TRBV29-1 and TRBJ1-1; D gene unclear. Germline lookup yields CDR1 SQVTM and CDR2 ANQGSEA. CDR3 length: 10 residues. V gave up 4 bases and J gave up 3 bases, with 3 bases separating them. The CDR3 here is CSVGDTEAFF. The CDR3 bases are TGCAGCGTTGGTGACACTGAAGCTTTCTTT.

This chain links TRBV28 with TRBJ2-1; no clear D. This CDR3 comprises 14 residues. The germline CDR1 and CDR2 sequences are MDHEN and SYDVKM. Deletions cut 6 bases from V and 0 bases from J, with 9 bases between. The CDR3, as DNA: TGTGCCAGCAGGGGCCCGAGCTCCTACAATGAGCAGTTCTTC. Translating it yields CASRGPSSYNEQFF.

The V and J genes are TRBV9 and TRBJ2-5; TRBD2 agrees at 7 bases. Germline V CDR1 and CDR2: SGDLS, YYNGEE. CDR3 length: 16 residues. Losses at the gene ends were 4 bases for V and 4 bases for J; bases not matched to a gene: 13. This CDR3 is CASSRSSAGEGETQYF. The CDR3 DNA sequence: TGTGCCAGCAGCCGATCTTCGGCGGGAGAGGGAGAGACCCAGTACTTC.